This TCR beta chain was recovered during a study of beta chain features in type 1 diabetes. Overall study results and limits: Patients with Type 1 diabetes showed moderately but significantly shorter TCRB CDR3s in all four CD4+ subsets.

This CDR3 is built from 16 residues. The trim removed 6 bases at V and 4 bases at J, leaving 9 bases unmatched. Germline V gives CDR1 MDHEN, CDR2 SYDVKM. As concerns this clone: The target antigen is unknown.

The entirety of the isolated RNA underwent reverse transcription, so expressed TCRB transcripts were sequenced. Clones were sequenced by immunoSEQ multiplex PCR, and TCRdb holds only the in-frame ones, with some missing. The table includes some 130,000 clones, around 9% detected once. V and J are TRBV28 and TRBJ2-1; 10 bases are a match to TRBD2. The source of this sequence is a man aged 25-45 years with type 1 diabetes. The sequenced material came from central memory CD4+ T cells from blood. CDR3 in DNA: TGTGCCAGCAGCTTAGCGCTAGCGGGGGCTTACAATGAGCAGTTCTTC. Translation gives CASSLALAGAYNEQFF.